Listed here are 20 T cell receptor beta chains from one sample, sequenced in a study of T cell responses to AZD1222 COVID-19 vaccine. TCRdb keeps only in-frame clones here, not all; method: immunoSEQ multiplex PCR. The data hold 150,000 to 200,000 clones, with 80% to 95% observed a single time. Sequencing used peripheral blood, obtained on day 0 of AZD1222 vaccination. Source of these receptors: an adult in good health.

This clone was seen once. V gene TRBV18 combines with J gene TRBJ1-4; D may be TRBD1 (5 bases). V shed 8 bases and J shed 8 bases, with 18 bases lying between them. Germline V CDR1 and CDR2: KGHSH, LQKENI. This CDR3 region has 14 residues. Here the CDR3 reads CASTLPSGREKLFF. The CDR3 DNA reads TGTGCCAGCACCCTACCGTCAGGGCGCGAAAAACTGTTTTTT.

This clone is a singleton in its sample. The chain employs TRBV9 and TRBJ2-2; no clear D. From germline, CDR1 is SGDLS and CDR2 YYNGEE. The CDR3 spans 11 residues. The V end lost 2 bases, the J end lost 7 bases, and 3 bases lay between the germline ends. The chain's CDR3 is CASSVGGELFF. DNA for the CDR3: TGTGCCAGCAGCGTTGGCGGGGAGCTGTTTTTT.

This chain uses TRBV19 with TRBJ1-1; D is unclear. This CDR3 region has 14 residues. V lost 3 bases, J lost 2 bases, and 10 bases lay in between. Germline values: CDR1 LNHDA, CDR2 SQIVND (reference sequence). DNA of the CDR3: TGTGCCAGTAGTATCTCTCTGATCAACACTGAAGCTTTCTTT. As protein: CASSISLINTEAFF.

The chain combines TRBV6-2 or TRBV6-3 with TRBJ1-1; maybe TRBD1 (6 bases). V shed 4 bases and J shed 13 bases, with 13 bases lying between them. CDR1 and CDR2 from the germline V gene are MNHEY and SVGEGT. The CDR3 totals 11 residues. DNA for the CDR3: TGTGCCAGCAGTTCCACAGGGAGGGATTTCTTT. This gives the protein CASSSTGRDFF.

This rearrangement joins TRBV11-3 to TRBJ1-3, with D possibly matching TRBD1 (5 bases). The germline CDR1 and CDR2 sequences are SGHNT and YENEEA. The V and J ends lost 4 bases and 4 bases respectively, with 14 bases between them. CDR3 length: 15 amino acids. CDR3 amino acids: CASSSGTYSGNTIYF. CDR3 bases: TGTGCCAGCAGCTCCGGGACGTATTCAGGAAACACCATATATTTT. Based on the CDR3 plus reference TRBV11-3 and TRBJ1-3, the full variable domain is EAGVVQSPRYKIIEKKQPVAFWCNPISGHNTLYWYLQNLGQGPELLIRYENEEAVDDSQLPKDRFSAERLKGVDSTLKIQPAELGDSAVYLCASSSGTYSGNTIYFGEGSWLTVV.

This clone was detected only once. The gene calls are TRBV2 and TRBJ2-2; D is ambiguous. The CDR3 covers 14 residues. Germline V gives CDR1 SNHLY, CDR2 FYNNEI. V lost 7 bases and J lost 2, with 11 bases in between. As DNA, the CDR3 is TGTGCCAGCAACAGACGGATTAACACCGGGGAGCTGTTTTTT. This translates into CASNRRINTGELFF.

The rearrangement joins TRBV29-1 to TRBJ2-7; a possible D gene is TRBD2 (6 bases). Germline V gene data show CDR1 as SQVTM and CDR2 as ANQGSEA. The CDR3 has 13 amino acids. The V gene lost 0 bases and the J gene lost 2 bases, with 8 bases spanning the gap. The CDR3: CSVEDREAYEQYF. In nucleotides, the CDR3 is TGCAGCGTTGAAGACAGGGAGGCCTACGAGCAGTACTTC.

The CDR3 loop is CASSFADRAAGNTIYF. CDR3 coding DNA: TGTGCCAGCAGTTTCGCCGACAGGGCAGCTGGAAACACCATATATTTT. The chain has TRBV28 and TRBJ1-3, with 7 bases matching TRBD1. The CDR3 covers 16 residues. The germline V gene has CDR1 MDHEN and CDR2 SYDVKM. J was trimmed by 2 bases and V by 3 bases; bases with no gene match: 7.

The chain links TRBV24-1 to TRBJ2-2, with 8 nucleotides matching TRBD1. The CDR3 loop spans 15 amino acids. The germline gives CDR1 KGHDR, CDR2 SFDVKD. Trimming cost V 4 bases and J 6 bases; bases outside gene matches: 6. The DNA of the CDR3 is TGTGCCACCAGTGACAGCAGGGGGCTTGCCGGGGAGCTGTTTTTT. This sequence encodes CATSDSRGLAGELFF.

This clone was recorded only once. The CDR3 loop reads CASSQGQSPDTQYF. The CDR3 DNA reads TGTGCCAGCAGCCAAGGACAGAGCCCCGATACGCAGTATTTT. This rearrangement joins TRBV3-1 (or the pseudogene TRBV3-2) to TRBJ2-3, with TRBD1 as a possible D gene (5 bases). V dropped 1 base and J dropped 6 bases, with 11 bases sitting between them. Germline V gives CDR1 LGHDT, CDR2 YNNKEL (reference sequence). The CDR3 has 14 residues.

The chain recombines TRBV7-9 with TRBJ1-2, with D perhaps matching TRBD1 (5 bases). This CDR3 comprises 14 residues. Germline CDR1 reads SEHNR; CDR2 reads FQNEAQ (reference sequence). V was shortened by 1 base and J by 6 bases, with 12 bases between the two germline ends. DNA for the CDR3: TGTGCCAGCAGCTTAGTGCAGGGAATCGATGGCTACACCTTC. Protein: CASSLVQGIDGYTF.

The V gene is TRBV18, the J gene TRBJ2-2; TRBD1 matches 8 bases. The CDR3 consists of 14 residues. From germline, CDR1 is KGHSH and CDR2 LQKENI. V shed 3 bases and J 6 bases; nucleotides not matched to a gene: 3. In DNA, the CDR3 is TGTGCCAGCTCACCGGGACAGGTTGCCGGGGAGCTGTTTTTT. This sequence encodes CASSPGQVAGELFF.

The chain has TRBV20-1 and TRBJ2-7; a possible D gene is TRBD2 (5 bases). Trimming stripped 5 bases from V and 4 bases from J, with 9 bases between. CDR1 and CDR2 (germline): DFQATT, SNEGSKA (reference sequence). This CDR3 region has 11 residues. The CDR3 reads CSARWEYEQYF. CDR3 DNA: TGCAGTGCTCGCTGGGAGTACGAGCAGTACTTC.

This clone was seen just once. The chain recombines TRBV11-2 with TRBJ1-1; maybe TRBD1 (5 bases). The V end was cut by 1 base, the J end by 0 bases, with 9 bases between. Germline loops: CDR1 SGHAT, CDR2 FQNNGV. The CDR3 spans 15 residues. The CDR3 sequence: CASSLGGGLNTEAFF. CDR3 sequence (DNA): TGTGCCAGCAGCTTAGGGGGCGGGTTGAACACTGAAGCTTTCTTT.

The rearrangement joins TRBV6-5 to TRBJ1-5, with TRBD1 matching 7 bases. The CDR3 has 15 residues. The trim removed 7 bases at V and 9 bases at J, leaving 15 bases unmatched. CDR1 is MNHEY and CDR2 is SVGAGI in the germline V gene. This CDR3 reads CASKKGGPSDWPQHF. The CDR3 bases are TGTGCCAGCAAAAAAGGGGGCCCGAGCGATTGGCCCCAGCATTTT.

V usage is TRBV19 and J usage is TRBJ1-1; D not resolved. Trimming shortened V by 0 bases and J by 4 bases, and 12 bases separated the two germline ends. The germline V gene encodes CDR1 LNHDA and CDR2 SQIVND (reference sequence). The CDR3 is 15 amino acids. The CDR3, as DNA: TGTGCCAGTAGTATAGATCAGAAGAGAACCACTGAAGCTTTCTTT. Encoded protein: CASSIDQKRTTEAFF. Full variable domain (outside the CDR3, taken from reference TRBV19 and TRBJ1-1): DGGITQSPKYLFRKEGQNVTLSCEQNLNHDAMYWYRQDPGQGLRLIYYSQIVNDFQKGDIAEGYSVSREKKESFPLTVTSAQKNPTAFYLCASSIDQKRTTEAFFGQGTRLTVV.

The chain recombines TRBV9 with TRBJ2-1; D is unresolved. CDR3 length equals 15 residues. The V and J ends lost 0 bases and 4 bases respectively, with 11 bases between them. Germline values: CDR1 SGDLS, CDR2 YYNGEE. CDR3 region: CASSVGHGTYNEQFF. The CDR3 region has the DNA TGTGCCAGCAGCGTAGGGCACGGTACTTACAATGAGCAGTTCTTC.

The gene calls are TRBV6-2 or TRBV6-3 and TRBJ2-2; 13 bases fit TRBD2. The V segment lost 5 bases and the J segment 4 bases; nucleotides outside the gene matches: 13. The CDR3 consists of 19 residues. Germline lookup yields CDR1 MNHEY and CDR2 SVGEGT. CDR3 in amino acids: CASSPRGLAGYQSTGELFF. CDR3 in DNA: TGTGCCAGCAGTCCCAGGGGACTAGCGGGGTATCAGAGCACCGGGGAGCTGTTTTTT.

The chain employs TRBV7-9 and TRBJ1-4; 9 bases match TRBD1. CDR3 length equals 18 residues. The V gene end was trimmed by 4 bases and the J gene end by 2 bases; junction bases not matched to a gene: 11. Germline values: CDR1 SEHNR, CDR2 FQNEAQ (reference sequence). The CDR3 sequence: CASSSTGTGWRTNEKLFF. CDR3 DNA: TGTGCCAGCAGCTCAACCGGGACAGGGTGGCGCACTAATGAAAAACTGTTTTTT.

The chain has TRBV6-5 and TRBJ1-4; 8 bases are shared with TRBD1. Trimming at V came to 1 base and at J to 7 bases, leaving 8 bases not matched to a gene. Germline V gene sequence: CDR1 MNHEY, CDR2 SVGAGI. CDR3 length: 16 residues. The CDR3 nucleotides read TGTGCCAGCAGTTACTATTCTCCGACAGGGGTTGAAAAACTGTTTTTT. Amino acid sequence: CASSYYSPTGVEKLFF.